The 5 T cell receptor beta chains listed next were all sequenced from one sample in a study of long-term antiretroviral therapy in people with HIV. Survey-level immunoSEQ v3.0 assays were run. Produced via immunoSEQ multiplex PCR; TCRdb's table is partial and in-frame only. The table includes around 16,000 clones, roughly 80% detected once. This sample comprised unsorted PBMCs, obtained 1.5 years before starting antiretroviral therapy. The receptor set was obtained from a woman aged 50 to 60 with HIV.

The chain employs TRBV27 and TRBJ1-6, with TRBD1 as a possible D gene (5 bases). Germline V gene lookup returns CDR1 MNHEY and CDR2 SMNVEV (reference sequence). V lost 5 bases and J 6 bases, leaving 14 bases between the germline ends. The CDR3 contains 15 residues. Here the CDR3 DNA reads TGTGCCAGCAGTCGCCGGGACGCGGGTAATTCACCCCTCCACTTT. Translating gives CASSRRDAGNSPLHF.

This sequence joins TRBV9 and TRBJ2-2; D ambiguous. Germline V lookup: CDR1 SGDLS, CDR2 YYNGEE. V was clipped by 0 bases and J by 2 bases, with 11 bases between them. The CDR3 spans 16 residues. CDR3 protein: CASSVGYGDNTGELFF. In DNA form, the CDR3 reads TGTGCCAGCAGCGTAGGGTACGGTGATAACACCGGGGAGCTGTTTTTT.

This clone was observed a handful of times. The chain recombines TRBV5-5 with TRBJ1-1; D is unclear. Germline CDR1 reads SGHKS; CDR2 reads YYEKEE (reference sequence). V lost 2 bases and J lost 2, with 1 base in between. The CDR3 totals 11 residues. This chain's CDR3 is CASSFNTEAFF. Here the CDR3 DNA reads TGTGCCAGCAGCTTTAACACTGAAGCTTTCTTT.

CDR3 residues: CASSEPWGGQGETQYF. As DNA, the CDR3 is TGTGCCAGCAGTGAACCTTGGGGCGGCCAGGGGGAGACCCAGTACTTC. The V gene is TRBV6-1, the J gene TRBJ2-5; weak D call: TRBD1 (6 bases). This CDR3 has 16 amino acids. V was cut by 2 bases and J by 5 bases, with 18 bases left in between. Germline V gene lookup returns CDR1 MNHNS and CDR2 SASEGT.

This clone was picked up a small number of times. DNA of the CDR3: TGTGCCAGCAGCCACACTAGCGGGGGCTACAATGAGCAGTTCTTC. It encodes CASSHTSGGYNEQFF. This sequence joins TRBV11-2 and TRBJ2-1, with 11 bases identical to TRBD2. This CDR3 region has 15 residues. V lost 5 bases and J lost 3; bases outside the gene matches: 3. Germline V gene sequence: CDR1 SGHAT, CDR2 FQNNGV.